The entry below describes one TCR beta chain. Its antigen is unidentified. The record originates from a study of cytomegalovirus exposure and HLA in healthy donors. Per germline, CDR1 SGHNT and CDR2 YYREEE (reference sequence). This CDR3 is 14 amino acids long. Losses at the gene ends were 4 bases for V and 5 bases for J; bases not matched to a gene: 3. Researchers ran the PCR with 60 Vbeta and 13 Jbeta primers. TCRdb's table, derived via immunoSEQ multiplex PCR, lists solely in-frame clones and lacks some. The top ten hold 0.95% to 1.5% of the sample, which has some 120,000 clones, 60% to 85% seen once. General study findings and limits: Productive rates of about 87% or about 30% were seen for most TCR beta V segments in an earlier analysis.

The clonotype comes from a female donor in good health and CMV-seronegative. This chain joins TRBV5-4 and TRBJ2-1; the match to TRBD2 covers 10 bases. Sequences were obtained from PBMCs. CDR3 loop: CASSPSGGDNEQFF. In nucleotides, the CDR3 is TGTGCCAGCAGCCCCAGCGGGGGGGACAATGAGCAGTTCTTC. Using reference TRBV5-4 and TRBJ2-1 for the parts outside the CDR3, the full variable domain is ETGVTQSPTHLIKTRGQQVTLRCSSQSGHNTVSWYQQALGQGPQFIFQYYREEENGRGNFPPRFSGLQFPNYSSELNVNALELDDSALYLCASSPSGGDNEQFFGPGTRLTVL.